Included here is one TCR beta chain sequence, with context. The antigen is undetermined. TCRdb reprocessed the 5' RACE reads with MiXCR, giving one entry per CDR3 protein. The sample has about 340,000 distinct CDR3 sequences; around 21% are singletons. The data were taken from a study of T-cell memory formation after mild COVID-19. Study background: In these data, TCR clusters were largely donor specific. Study-wide results and caveats: CD4+ clones that contracted lay mainly in CM and EM; CD8+ ones lay in EMRA.

This sequence was found in an adult woman who had mild COVID-19 (a few samples of this study predate the infection). Cell type and time point are not known. The source material was PBMCs or a T cell subset sorted from them (not recorded which).

The CDR3 sequence: CATSDTRGGPEAFF. CDR3 in DNA: TGTGCCACCAGTGACACCAGGGGAGGCCCTGAAGCTTTCTTT. V is TRBV24-1 and J is TRBJ1-1; possible D gene TRBD1, 6 bases. Germline values: CDR1 KGHDR, CDR2 SFDVKD. Trimming removed 4 bases at V and 6 bases at J, with 14 bases between. This CDR3 contains 14 residues.